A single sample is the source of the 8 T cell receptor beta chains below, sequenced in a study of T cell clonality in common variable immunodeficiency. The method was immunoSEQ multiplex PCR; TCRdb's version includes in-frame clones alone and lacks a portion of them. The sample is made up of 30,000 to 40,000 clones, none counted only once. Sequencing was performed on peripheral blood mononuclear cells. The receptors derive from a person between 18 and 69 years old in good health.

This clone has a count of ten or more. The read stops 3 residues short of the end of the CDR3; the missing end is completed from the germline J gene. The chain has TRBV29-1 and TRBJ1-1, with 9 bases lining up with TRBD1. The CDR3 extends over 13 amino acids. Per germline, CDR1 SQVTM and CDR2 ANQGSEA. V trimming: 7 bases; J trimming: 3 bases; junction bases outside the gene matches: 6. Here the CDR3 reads CSAGGQGHTEAFF. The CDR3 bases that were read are TGCAGCGCTGGGGGACAGGGCCACACTGAA.

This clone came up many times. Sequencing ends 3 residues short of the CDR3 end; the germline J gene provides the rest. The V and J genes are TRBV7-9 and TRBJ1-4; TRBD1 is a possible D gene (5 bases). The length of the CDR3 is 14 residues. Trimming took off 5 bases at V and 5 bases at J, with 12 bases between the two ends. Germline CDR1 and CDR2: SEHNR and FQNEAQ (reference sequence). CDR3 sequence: CASSPAGRNEKLFF. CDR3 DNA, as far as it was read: TGTGCCAGCAGCCCCGCAGGGAGAAATGAAAAA.

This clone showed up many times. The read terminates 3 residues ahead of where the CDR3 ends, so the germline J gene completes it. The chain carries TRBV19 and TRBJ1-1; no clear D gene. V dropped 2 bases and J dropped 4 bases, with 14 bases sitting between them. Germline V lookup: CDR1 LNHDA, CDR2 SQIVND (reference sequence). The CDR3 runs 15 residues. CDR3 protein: CASSIKATPSTEAFF. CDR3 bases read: TGTGCCAGTAGTATAAAGGCGACACCGAGCACTGAA. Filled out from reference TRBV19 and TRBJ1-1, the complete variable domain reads DGGITQSPKYLFRKEGQNVTLSCEQNLNHDAMYWYRQDPGQGLRLIYYSQIVNDFQKGDIAEGYSVSREKKESFPLTVTSAQKNPTAFYLCASSIKATPSTEAFFGQGTRLTVV.

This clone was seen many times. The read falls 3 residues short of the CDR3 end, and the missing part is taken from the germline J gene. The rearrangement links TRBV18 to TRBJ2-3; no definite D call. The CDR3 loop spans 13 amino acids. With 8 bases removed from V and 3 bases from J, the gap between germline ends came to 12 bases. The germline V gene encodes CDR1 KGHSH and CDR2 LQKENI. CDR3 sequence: CASEGFETDTQYF. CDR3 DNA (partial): TGTGCCAGCGAAGGGTTTGAGACAGATACG. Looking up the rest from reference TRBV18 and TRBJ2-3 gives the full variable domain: NAGVMQNPRHLVRRRGQEARLRCSPMKGHSHVYWYRQLPEEGLKFMVYLQKENIIDESGMPKERFSAEFPKEGPSILRIQQVVRGDSAAYFCASEGFETDTQYFGPGTRLTVL.

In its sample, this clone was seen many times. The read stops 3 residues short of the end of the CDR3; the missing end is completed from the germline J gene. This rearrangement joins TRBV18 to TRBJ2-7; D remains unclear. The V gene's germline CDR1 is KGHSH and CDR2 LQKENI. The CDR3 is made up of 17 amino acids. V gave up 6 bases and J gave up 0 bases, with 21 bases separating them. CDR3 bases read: TGTGCCAGCTCCGATTTATCACAGACGAGGAGCTCCTACGAG. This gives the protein CASSDLSQTRSSYE. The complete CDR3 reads CASSDLSQTRSSYEQYF. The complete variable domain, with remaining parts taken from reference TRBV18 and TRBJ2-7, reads NAGVMQNPRHLVRRRGQEARLRCSPMKGHSHVYWYRQLPEEGLKFMVYLQKENIIDESGMPKERFSAEFPKEGPSILRIQQVVRGDSAAYFCASSDLSQTRSSYEQYFGPGTRLTVT.

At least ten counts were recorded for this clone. CDR3 DNA (partial): TGCAGTGCCTCAGATACG. It yields the protein CSASDT. In full, the CDR3 reads CSASDTQYF. The chain carries TRBV20-1 and TRBJ2-3; D is unresolved. Read coverage stops 3 residues before the CDR3 terminus; the germline J gene supplies the remainder. CDR1 is DFQATT and CDR2 is SNEGSKA in the germline V gene (reference sequence). V lost 6 bases to trimming and J lost 4 bases, with 2 bases between them. This CDR3 comprises 9 residues.

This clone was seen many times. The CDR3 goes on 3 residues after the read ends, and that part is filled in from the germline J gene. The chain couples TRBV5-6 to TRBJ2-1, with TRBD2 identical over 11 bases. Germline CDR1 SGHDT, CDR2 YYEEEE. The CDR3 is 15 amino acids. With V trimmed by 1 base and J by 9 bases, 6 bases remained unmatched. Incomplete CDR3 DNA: TGTGCCAGCAGCTTGAATAGCGGGAGGGCCGTTGAG. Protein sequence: CASSLNSGRAVE. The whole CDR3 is CASSLNSGRAVEQFF.

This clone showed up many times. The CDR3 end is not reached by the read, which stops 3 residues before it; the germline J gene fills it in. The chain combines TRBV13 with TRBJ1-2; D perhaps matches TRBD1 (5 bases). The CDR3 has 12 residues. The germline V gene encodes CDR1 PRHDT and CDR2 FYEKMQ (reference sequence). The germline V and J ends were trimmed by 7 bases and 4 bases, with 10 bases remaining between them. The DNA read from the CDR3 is TGTGCCAGCACCGGGGGAAGCTATGGC. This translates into CASTGGSYG. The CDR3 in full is CASTGGSYGYTF. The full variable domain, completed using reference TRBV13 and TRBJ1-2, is AAGVIQSPRHLIKEKRETATLKCYPIPRHDTVYWYQQGPGQDPQFLISFYEKMQSDKGSIPDRFSAQQFSDYHSELNMSSLELGDSALYFCASTGGSYGYTFGSGTRLTVV.